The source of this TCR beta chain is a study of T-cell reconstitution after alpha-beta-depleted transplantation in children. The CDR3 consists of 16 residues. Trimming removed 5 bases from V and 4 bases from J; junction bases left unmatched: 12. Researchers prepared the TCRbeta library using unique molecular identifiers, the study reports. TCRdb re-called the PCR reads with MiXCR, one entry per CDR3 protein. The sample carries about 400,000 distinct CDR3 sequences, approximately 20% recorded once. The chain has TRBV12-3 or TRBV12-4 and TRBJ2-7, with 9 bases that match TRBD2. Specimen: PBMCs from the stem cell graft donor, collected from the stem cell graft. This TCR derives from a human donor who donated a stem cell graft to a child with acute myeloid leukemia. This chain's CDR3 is CASSPRFLAGVYEQYF. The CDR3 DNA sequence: TGTGCCAGCAGTCCCCGATTTTTAGCGGGAGTGTACGAGCAGTACTTC.